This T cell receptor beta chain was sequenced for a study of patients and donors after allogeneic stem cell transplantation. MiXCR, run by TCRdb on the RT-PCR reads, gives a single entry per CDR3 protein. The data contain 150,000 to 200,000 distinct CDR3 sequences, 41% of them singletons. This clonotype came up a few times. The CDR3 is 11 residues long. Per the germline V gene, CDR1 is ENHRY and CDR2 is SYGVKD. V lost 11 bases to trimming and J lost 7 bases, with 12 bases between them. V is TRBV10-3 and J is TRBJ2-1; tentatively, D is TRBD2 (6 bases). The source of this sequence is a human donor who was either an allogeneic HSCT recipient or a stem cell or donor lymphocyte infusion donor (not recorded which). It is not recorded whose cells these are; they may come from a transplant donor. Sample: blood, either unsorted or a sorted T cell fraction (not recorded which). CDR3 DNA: TGTGCCTCCGGGAGTGGTAATGAGCAGTTCTTC. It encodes CASGSGNEQFF.